Detailed here is one TCR beta chain. These data belong to a study of OX40 agonist ivuxolimab in advanced cancers. Some clones are missing from TCRdb's copy, which holds only in-frame ones; the method was immunoSEQ multiplex PCR. The repertoire holds 45,000 to 50,000 clones, 88% seen once, with over 50% in the top ten. Sequenced material: CD4+ or CD8+ T cells sorted from blood, taken in a trial of the OX40 agonist ivuxolimab. This sequence was found in an adult with an advanced solid tumor such as melanoma, head and neck, liver or kidney cancer.

CDR3 bases: TGCGCCAGCAGCCAAGATTTGGGAGCGGCGGACACCATATATTTT. Translation gives CASSQDLGAADTIYF. V gene TRBV4-3 combines with J gene TRBJ1-3, with no clear D. V was pared by 0 bases and J by 8 bases, with 14 bases between. This CDR3 comprises 15 residues. Germline V gene data show CDR1 as LGHNA and CDR2 as YSLEER.